The entry that follows covers one T cell receptor (beta chain) sequence. Per the authors' pipeline: Researchers report that nucleated cell counts were estimated from reference gene primer amplification. The protocol was immunoSEQ multiplex PCR, while the TCRdb copy is restricted to in-frame clones and leaves out a portion. V and J calls and clone size are those listed in that table; D and trimming were worked out from the DNA. The repertoire consists of under 130,000 clones, with more than 70% occurring once and the leading ten covering over 15%. J gave up 1 base and V 8 bases, and 8 bases lay outside the gene matches. This CDR3 is built from 14 residues. Germline CDR1 MDHEN, CDR2 SYDVKM. This sample is drawn from a study of blood T cell repertoires in COVID-19. For the study at large: The study drew acute and convalescent COVID-19 samples from the United States, Italy and Spain. T cells, B-cell-depleted T cells, or PBMCs supplied cDNA or gDNA.

The genes are TRBV28 and TRBJ2-7, with 7 bases that match TRBD2. This TCR came from a woman of 80 years or more in a cohort sampled during active COVID-19. The sample was peripheral blood. The CDR3 region has the DNA TGTGCCAGCGGCGGCGGGGGAAGGTCCTACGAGCAGTACTTC. Residues: CASGGGGRSYEQYF. Using reference TRBV28 and TRBJ2-7 for the parts outside the CDR3, the full variable domain is DVKVTQSSRYLVKRTGEKVFLECVQDMDHENMFWYRQDPGLGLRLIYFSYDVKMKEKGDIPEGYSVSREKKERFSLILESASTNQTSMYLCASGGGGRSYEQYFGPGTRLTVT.